Listed below are T cell receptor beta chains from one sample, sequenced in a study of memory CD4+ T cells and cytomegalovirus serostatus. The table came from immunoSEQ multiplex PCR; TCRdb's copy has only in-frame clones and leaves some out. The sample lists about 62,000 clones; 70% to 80% were seen once. Material for sequencing was memory CD4+ T cells from blood. The receptors here all came from an adult in good health and CMV-seropositive. CDR3s include the opening cysteine and the closing phenylalanine or tryptophan. Fields, in order: clone size, CDR3 length, D gene, V gene, J gene, CDR3 DNA, CDR3 protein. A D gene is named only where the DNA matches it firmly. Clone sizes are given selectively: once, few, many, or a class where the clone is expanded.

NA	16	TRBD2	TRBV7-8	TRBJ2-2	TGTGCCAGCAGCCTAAGACTAGCGGAAAACACCGGGGAGCTGTTTTTT	CASSLRLAENTGELFF
NA	13	NA	TRBV6-6	TRBJ2-2	TGTGCCAGCGCTCGGGGGAACACCGGGGAGCTGTTTTTT	CASARGNTGELFF
NA	16	NA	TRBV5-1	TRBJ2-2	TGCGCCAGCAGCTTGGTCGTCGACCTGAACACCGGGGAGCTGTTTTTT	CASSLVVDLNTGELFF
NA	14	NA	TRBV6-6	TRBJ1-4	TGTGCCAGCAGTTCCCGGGGCAGTAATGAAAAACTGTTTTTT	CASSSRGSNEKLFF
NA	15	TRBD2	TRBV10-3	TRBJ2-3	TGTGCCATCAGGGGGACTAGCGGGGGCACAGATACGCAGTATTTT	CAIRGTSGGTDTQYF
NA	14	TRBD1	TRBV16	TRBJ2-7	TGTGCCAGCAGCCAATTGGCAGGGGGCTACGAGCAGTACTTC	CASSQLAGGYEQYF
NA	18	TRBD1	TRBV7-9	TRBJ1-4	TGTGCCAGCAGCCCACGTCCCGGGACAGGGGCCCGGAATGAAAAACTGTTTTTT	CASSPRPGTGARNEKLFF
NA	15	TRBD2	TRBV30	TRBJ2-7	TGTGCCTGGAGTCGTAGCGGGATGGGGGTCGGGGAGCAGTACTTC	CAWSRSGMGVGEQYF
NA	14	TRBD2	TRBV11-3	TRBJ2-7	TGTGCCAGCAGCGCCCGGACTAGCTCCTACGAGCAGTACTTC	CASSARTSSYEQYF
NA	15	NA	TRBV5-5	TRBJ2-2	TGTGCCAGCAGCTTGGAAGTCGGGCGCACCGGGGAGCTGTTTTTT	CASSLEVGRTGELFF
medium-sized	13	NA	TRBV2	TRBJ2-7	TGTGCCAGCCAGGGCGTCGGCTCCTACGAGCAGTACTTC	CASQGVGSYEQYF
NA	14	NA	TRBV28	TRBJ1-3	TGTGCCAGCAGTTTTCAGGCGGAAGGAAACACCATATATTTT	CASSFQAEGNTIYF
NA	14	NA	TRBV28	TRBJ1-4	TGTGCCAGCAGTCCCCCGGGGAGGGATGAAAAACTGTTTTTT	CASSPPGRDEKLFF
NA	15	NA	TRBV28	TRBJ2-7	TGTGCCAGCAGTCACGCCGGGACGGGAACCTACGAGCAGTACTTC	CASSHAGTGTYEQYF
NA	13	NA	TRBV29-1	TRBJ2-1	TGCAGCGTTGGGATGGGGAGTTACAATGAGCAGTTCTTC	CSVGMGSYNEQFF
NA	12	NA	TRBV5-1	TRBJ1-2	TGCGCCAGCAGCTTGGAACAGTATGGCTACACCTTC	CASSLEQYGYTF
NA	13	NA	TRBV27	TRBJ1-6	TGTGCCATCTTTCACGAGGTTAATTCACCCCTCCACTTT	CAIFHEVNSPLHF
once	16	TRBD2	TRBV7-9	TRBJ2-7	TGTGCCAGCAGCTTGGGTATAGGGACTAGCTACCACGAGCAGTACTTC	CASSLGIGTSYHEQYF
once	16	TRBD1	TRBV10-3	TRBJ2-2	TGTGCCATCAGTTCTTACGCGGGACAGGGCGACGGGGAGCTGTTTTTT	CAISSYAGQGDGELFF
NA	12	NA	TRBV29-1	TRBJ1-4	TGCAGCGTTGCTGGAAATAATGAAAAACTGTTTTTT	CSVAGNNEKLFF
NA	13	NA	TRBV6-6	TRBJ1-1	TGTGCCAGCACTTCGACGGTGAACACTGAAGCTTTCTTT	CASTSTVNTEAFF
NA	15	NA	TRBV7-9	TRBJ1-2	TGTGCCAGCATTAGAGGGGACGGTATAAACTATGGCTACACCTTC	CASIRGDGINYGYTF
NA	13	NA	TRBV13	TRBJ2-3	TGTGCCAGCAGCCAAAAGGGAGGAGATACGCAGTATTTT	CASSQKGGDTQYF
NA	15	TRBD2	TRBV5-1	TRBJ2-2	TGCGCCAGCAGCTTTGCGGGAGGCCTCGAACGGGAGCTGTTTTTT	CASSFAGGLERELFF
NA	14	NA	TRBV27	TRBJ1-6	TGTGCCAGCAGGGAAGCAGGGAGGACTTCACCCCTCCACTTT	CASREAGRTSPLHF
NA	15	NA	TRBV19	TRBJ1-4	TGTGCCAGTAGTGCGAGGGGGGGAACTAATGAAAAACTGTTTTTT	CASSARGGTNEKLFF
NA	15	NA	TRBV29-1	TRBJ2-1	TGCAGCGTTGAAGGAGCAGATCAGGCGTGGAATGAGCAGTTCTTC	CSVEGADQAWNEQFF
NA	15	TRBD2	TRBV11-2	TRBJ2-1	TGTGCCAGCAGCTTTACCGGGACTAGCGGGGGGGAGCAGTTCTTC	CASSFTGTSGGEQFF
NA	14	TRBD2	TRBV10-1	TRBJ2-7	TGCGCCAGCAGTGATACTAGCGGGGGTCGCGAGCAGTACTTC	CASSDTSGGREQYF
few	15	TRBD1	TRBV2	TRBJ1-6	TGTGCCAGCAGATACGGACAGGTGGGGAATTCACCCCTCCACTTT	CASRYGQVGNSPLHF
NA	16	TRBD1	TRBV4-2	TRBJ2-7	TGTGCCAGCAGCCAAGATCCGGACAGGGGGCTCTACGAGCAGTACTTC	CASSQDPDRGLYEQYF
NA	13	TRBD1	TRBV29-1	TRBJ2-7	TGCAGCGTTATTGGGACAGGAAACTACGAGCAGTACTTC	CSVIGTGNYEQYF
NA	12	NA	TRBV15	TRBJ2-1	TGTGCCACCAGCAAGACTCGCAATGAGCAGTTCTTC	CATSKTRNEQFF
NA	11	NA	TRBV30	TRBJ2-7	TGTGCCTGGGGGGACGCCGGCGAGCAGTACTTC	CAWGDAGEQYF
few	15	TRBD1	TRBV9	TRBJ2-2	TGTGCCAGCAGCGTAGACGTCAGGGGGACCGGGGAGCTGTTTTTT	CASSVDVRGTGELFF
NA	15	NA	TRBV28	TRBJ1-4	TGTGCCAGCACTCTTAGTAACAGACTGAATGAAAAACTGTTTTTT	CASTLSNRLNEKLFF
NA	16	TRBD1	TRBV5-4	TRBJ2-3	TGTGCCAGCAGCCCAGGGACAGGGAGTTGGACAGATACGCAGTATTTT	CASSPGTGSWTDTQYF
NA	13	TRBD1	TRBV5-1	TRBJ1-2	TGCGCCAGCAGCGAGGGACAGGGTGAAGGCTACACCTTC	CASSEGQGEGYTF
NA	15	TRBD2	TRBV5-4	TRBJ2-3	TGTGCCAGCAGCACCCCGGGACTAGGGTTAGATACGCAGTATTTT	CASSTPGLGLDTQYF
few	14	NA	TRBV2	TRBJ2-2	TGTGCCAGTGGAGTCACAGGATACACCGGGGAGCTGTTTTTT	CASGVTGYTGELFF
NA	14	TRBD1	TRBV9	TRBJ2-5	TGTGCCAGCAGCGTAGAGGGACAGGGAGAGACCCAGTACTTC	CASSVEGQGETQYF
many	16	TRBD2	TRBV7-2	TRBJ2-5	TGTGCCAGCAGCTTAGGTGCGGGGGGGCGTGTGGAGACCCAGTACTTC	CASSLGAGGRVETQYF
NA	14	NA	TRBV6-1	TRBJ1-2	TGTGCCAGCAGTGATCAGCCAGCCAACTATGGCTACACCTTC	CASSDQPANYGYTF
NA	15	NA	TRBV11-2	TRBJ1-4	TGTGCCAGCAGCTTAGTGGGGGCGACTAATGAAAAACTGTTTTTT	CASSLVGATNEKLFF
NA	14	NA	TRBV25-1	TRBJ1-4	TGTGCCAGCAGTGAATTAGGGACAAATGAAAAACTGTTTTTT	CASSELGTNEKLFF